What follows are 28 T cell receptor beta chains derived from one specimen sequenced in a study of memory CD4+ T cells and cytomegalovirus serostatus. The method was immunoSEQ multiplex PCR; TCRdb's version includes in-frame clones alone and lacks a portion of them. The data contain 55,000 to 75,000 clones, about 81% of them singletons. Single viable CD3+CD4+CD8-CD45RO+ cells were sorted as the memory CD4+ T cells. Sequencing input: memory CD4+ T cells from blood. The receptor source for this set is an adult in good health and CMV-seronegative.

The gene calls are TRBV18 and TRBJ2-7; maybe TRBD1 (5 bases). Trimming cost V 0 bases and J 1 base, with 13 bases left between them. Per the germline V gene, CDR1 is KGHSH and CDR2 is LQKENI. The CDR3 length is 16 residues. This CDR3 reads CASSPPGRVQSYEQYF. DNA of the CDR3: TGTGCCAGCTCACCACCCGGCAGGGTACAATCCTACGAGCAGTACTTC. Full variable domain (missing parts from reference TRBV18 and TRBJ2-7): NAGVMQNPRHLVRRRGQEARLRCSPMKGHSHVYWYRQLPEEGLKFMVYLQKENIIDESGMPKERFSAEFPKEGPSILRIQQVVRGDSAAYFCASSPPGRVQSYEQYFGPGTRLTVT.

The CDR3 DNA sequence: TGTGCCAGCAGCGGACGGAATGAGCAGTTCTTC. It yields the protein CASSGRNEQFF. The chain links TRBV9 to TRBJ2-1; D gene ambiguous. Germline assignment: CDR1 SGDLS and CDR2 YYNGEE. The CDR3 runs to 11 residues. V was trimmed by 3 bases and J by 7 bases, leaving 5 bases between them.

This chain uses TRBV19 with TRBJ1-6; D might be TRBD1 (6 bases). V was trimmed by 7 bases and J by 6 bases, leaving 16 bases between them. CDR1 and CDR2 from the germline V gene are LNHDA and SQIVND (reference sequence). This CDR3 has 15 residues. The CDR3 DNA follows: TGTGCCAGTACCCTCCGGTCACAGGGTAATTCACCCCTCCACTTT. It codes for CASTLRSQGNSPLHF.

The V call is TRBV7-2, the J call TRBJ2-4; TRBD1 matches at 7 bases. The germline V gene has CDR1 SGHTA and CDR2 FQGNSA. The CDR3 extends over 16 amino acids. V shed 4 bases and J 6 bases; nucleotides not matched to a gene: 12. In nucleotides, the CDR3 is TGTGCCAGCAGCTCGGGACAGCCGTCCGGTTTAAACATTCAGTACTTC. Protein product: CASSSGQPSGLNIQYF.

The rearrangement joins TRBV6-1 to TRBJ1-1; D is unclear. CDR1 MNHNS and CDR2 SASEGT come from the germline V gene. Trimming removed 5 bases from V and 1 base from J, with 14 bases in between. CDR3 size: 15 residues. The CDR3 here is CASSNNGLANTEAFF. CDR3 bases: TGTGCCAGCAGTAATAACGGGCTGGCGAACACTGAAGCTTTCTTT.

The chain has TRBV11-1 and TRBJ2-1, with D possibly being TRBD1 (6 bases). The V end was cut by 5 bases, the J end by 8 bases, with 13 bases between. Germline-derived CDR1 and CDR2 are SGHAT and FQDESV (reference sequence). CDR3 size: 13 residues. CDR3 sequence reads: CASSPHRAHEQFF. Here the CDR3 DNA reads TGTGCCAGCAGCCCCCACAGGGCCCATGAGCAGTTCTTC.

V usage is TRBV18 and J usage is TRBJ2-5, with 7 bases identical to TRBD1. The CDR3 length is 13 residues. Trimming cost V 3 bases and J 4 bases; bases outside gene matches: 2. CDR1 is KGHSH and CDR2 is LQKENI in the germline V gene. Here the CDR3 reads CASSPRQGETQYF. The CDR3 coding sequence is TGTGCCAGCTCACCTCGACAGGGAGAGACCCAGTACTTC.

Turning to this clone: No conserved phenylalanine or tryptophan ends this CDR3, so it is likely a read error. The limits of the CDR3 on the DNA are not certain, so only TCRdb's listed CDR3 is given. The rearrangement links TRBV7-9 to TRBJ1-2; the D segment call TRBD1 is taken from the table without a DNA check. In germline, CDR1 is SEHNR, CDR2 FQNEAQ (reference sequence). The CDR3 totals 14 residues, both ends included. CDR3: CASSLLNRGRIPVI.

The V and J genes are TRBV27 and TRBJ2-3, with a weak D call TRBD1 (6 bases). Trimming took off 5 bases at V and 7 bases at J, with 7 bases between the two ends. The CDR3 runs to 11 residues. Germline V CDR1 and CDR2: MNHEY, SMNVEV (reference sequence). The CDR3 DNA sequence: TGTGCCAGCAGTGACAGGTATACGCAGTATTTT. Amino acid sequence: CASSDRYTQYF.

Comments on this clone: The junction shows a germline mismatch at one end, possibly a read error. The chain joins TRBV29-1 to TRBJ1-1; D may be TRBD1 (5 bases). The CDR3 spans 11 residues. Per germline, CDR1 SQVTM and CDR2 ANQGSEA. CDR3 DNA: TGCAGCGTTGAAAAAGGGACTGGAGCTTTCTTT. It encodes CSVEKGTGAFF.

In DNA, the CDR3 is TGCGCCAGCAGCCTACAGGGAGGGGTCAATGAGCAGTTCTTC. Residues: CASSLQGGVNEQFF. The chain is built from TRBV5-1 and TRBJ2-1, with D possibly being TRBD2 (7 bases). Germline lookup yields CDR1 SGHRS and CDR2 YFSETQ. The V end lost 4 bases, the J end lost 6 bases, and 14 bases lay between the germline ends. The CDR3 length is 14 residues.

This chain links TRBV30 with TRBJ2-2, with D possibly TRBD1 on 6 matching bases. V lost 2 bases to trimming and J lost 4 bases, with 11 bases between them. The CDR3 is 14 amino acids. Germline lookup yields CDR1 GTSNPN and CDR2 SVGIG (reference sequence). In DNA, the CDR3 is TGTGCCTGGAGTCCGGCAGGGGCCACCGGGGAGCTGTTTTTT. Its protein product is CAWSPAGATGELFF. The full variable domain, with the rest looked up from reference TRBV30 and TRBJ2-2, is SQTIHQWPATLVQPVGSPLSLECTVEGTSNPNLYWYRQAAGRGLQLLFYSVGIGQISSEVPQNLSASRPQDRQFILSSKKLLLSDSGFYLCAWSPAGATGELFFGEGSRLTVL.

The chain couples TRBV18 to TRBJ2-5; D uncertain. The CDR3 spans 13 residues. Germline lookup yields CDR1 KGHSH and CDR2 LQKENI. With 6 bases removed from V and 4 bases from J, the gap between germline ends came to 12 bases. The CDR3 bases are TGTGCCAGCTCCCCCTACGCGGCAGAGACCCAGTACTTC. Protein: CASSPYAAETQYF.

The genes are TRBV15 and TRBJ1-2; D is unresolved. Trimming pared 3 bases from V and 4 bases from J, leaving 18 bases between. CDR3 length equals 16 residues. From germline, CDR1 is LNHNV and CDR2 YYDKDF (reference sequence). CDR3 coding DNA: TGTGCCACCAGCAGTCCCCGGCTCCGTGACGGCTATGGCTACACCTTC. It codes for CATSSPRLRDGYGYTF.

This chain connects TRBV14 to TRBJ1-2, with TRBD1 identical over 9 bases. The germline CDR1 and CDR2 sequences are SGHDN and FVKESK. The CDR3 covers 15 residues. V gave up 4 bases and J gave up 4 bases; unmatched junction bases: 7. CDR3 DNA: TGTGCCAGCAGCCGTGGACAGGGACAGGGCTATGGCTACACCTTC. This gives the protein CASSRGQGQGYGYTF.

The CDR3 region is CASSRDRVQPQHF. The DNA of the CDR3 is TGTGCCAGTAGTCGGGACAGGGTCCAGCCCCAGCATTTT. The J gene is TRBJ1-5, the V gene TRBV19, with 9 bases fitting TRBD1. The V gene end was trimmed by 5 bases and the J gene end by 7 bases; junction bases not matched to a gene: 3. This CDR3 has 13 residues. Germline values: CDR1 LNHDA, CDR2 SQIVND (reference sequence).

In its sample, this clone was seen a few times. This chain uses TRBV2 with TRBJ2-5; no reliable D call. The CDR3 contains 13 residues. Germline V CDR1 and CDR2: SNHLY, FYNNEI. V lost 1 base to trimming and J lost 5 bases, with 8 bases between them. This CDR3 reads CASSEGVGETQYF. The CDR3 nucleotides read TGTGCCAGCAGTGAAGGAGTAGGGGAGACCCAGTACTTC. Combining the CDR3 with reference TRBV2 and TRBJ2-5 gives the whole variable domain EPEVTQTPSHQVTQMGQEVILRCVPISNHLYFYWYRQILGQKVEFLVSFYNNEISEKSEIFDDQFSVERPDGSNFTLKIRSTKLEDSAMYFCASSEGVGETQYFGPGTRLLVL.

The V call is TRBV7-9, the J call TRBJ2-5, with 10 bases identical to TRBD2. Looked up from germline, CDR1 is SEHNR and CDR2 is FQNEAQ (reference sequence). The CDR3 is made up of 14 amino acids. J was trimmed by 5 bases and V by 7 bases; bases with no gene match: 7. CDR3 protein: CASTASGSGETQYF. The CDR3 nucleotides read TGTGCCAGCACCGCTAGCGGGAGCGGGGAGACCCAGTACTTC.

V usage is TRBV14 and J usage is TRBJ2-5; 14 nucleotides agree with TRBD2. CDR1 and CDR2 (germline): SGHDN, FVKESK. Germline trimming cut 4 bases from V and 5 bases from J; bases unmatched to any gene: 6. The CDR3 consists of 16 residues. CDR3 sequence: CASSPGTSGRGETQYF. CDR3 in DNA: TGTGCCAGCAGCCCCGGGACTAGCGGGAGAGGCGAGACCCAGTACTTC.

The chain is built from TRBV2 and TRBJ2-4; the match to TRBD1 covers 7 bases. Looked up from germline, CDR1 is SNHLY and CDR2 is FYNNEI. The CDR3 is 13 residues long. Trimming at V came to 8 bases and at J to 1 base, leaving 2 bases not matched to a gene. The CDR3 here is CASQGEAKNIQYF. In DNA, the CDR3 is TGTGCCAGCCAGGGGGAGGCCAAAAACATTCAGTACTTC.

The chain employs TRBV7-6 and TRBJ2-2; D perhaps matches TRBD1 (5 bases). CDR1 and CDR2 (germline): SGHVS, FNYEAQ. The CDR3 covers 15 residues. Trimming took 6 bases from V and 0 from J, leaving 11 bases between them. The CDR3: CASSTGWSNTGELFF. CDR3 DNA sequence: TGTGCCAGCAGTACAGGATGGTCGAACACCGGGGAGCTGTTTTTT.

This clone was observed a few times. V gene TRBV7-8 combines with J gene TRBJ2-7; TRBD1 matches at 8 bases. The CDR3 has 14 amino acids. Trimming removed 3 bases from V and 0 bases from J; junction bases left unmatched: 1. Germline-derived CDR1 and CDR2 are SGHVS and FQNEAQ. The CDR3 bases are TGTGCCAGCAGCTTGGGACAGGCCTCCTACGAGCAGTACTTC. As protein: CASSLGQASYEQYF.

The DNA of the CDR3 is TGTGCCAGTAGGGCGGGAGAAGGTTACTACAATGAGCAGTTCTTC. The encoded protein is CASRAGEGYYNEQFF. This rearrangement joins TRBV28 to TRBJ2-1; 7 bases match TRBD2. V shed 9 bases, J shed 3 bases, and the junction held 11 bases outside the gene matches. The CDR3 has 15 residues. The germline V gene encodes CDR1 MDHEN and CDR2 SYDVKM.

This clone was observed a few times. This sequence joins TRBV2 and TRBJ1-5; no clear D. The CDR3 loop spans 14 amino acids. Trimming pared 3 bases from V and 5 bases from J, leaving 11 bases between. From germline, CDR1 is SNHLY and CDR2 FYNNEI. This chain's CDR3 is CASSDSADDQPQHF. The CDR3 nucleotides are TGTGCCAGCAGTGACTCGGCCGACGATCAGCCCCAGCATTTT.

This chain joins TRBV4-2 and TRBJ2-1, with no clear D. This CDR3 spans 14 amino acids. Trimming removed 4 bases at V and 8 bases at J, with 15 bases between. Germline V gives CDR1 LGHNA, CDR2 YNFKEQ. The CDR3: CASSPSSGVYEQFF. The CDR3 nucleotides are TGTGCCAGCAGCCCAAGTTCTGGGGTCTATGAGCAGTTCTTC.

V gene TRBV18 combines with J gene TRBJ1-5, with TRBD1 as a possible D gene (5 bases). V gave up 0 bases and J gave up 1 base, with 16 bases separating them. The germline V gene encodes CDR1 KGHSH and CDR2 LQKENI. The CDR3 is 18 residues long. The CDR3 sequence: CASSPPQMTGGSNQPQHF. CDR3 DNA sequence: TGTGCCAGCTCACCACCGCAAATGACGGGGGGAAGCAATCAGCCCCAGCATTTT.

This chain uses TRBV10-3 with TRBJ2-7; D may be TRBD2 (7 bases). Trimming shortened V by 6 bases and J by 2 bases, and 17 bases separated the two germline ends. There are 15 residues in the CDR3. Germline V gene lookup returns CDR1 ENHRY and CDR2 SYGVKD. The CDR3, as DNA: TGTGCCATCAGAGCGGAGGGGGGGGCCGCCTACGAGCAGTACTTC. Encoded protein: CAIRAEGGAAYEQYF.

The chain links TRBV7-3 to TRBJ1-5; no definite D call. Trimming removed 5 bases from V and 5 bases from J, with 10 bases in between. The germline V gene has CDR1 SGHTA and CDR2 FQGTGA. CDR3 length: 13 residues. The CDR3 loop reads CASSLMGDQPQHF. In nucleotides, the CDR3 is TGTGCCAGCAGCCTAATGGGAGATCAGCCCCAGCATTTT.